This is a list of T cell receptor beta chains from one sample in a study of CD8+ T cells in alopecia areata. TCRdb's copy holds only in-frame clones and misses some; the assay was immunoSEQ multiplex PCR. This table has around 150,000 clones, about three fifths appearing once. The sample taken for sequencing was CD4+ T cells sorted from blood. The receptors shown here come from a human donor in good health. Both conserved end residues are part of each CDR3. Fields, in order: V gene, J gene, D gene, CDR3 protein. A D gene is named only where the DNA matches it firmly.

v_call: TRBV15; j_call: TRBJ2-1; d_call: NA; cdr3_aa: CATSRDGTPIYNEQFF
v_call: TRBV6-5; j_call: TRBJ1-1; d_call: NA; cdr3_aa: CASRPGGPRSTEAFF
v_call: TRBV25-1; j_call: TRBJ1-3; d_call: NA; cdr3_aa: CASSEYGHGPGNTIYF
v_call: TRBV28; j_call: TRBJ1-6; d_call: NA; cdr3_aa: CASSLRRRGDSPLHF
v_call: TRBV2; j_call: TRBJ1-1; d_call: TRBD1; cdr3_aa: CASRVQGAITEAFF
v_call: TRBV29-1; j_call: TRBJ1-1; d_call: NA; cdr3_aa: CSVGELNTEAFF
v_call: TRBV27; j_call: TRBJ1-1; d_call: TRBD1; cdr3_aa: CASSPGDRGNVLAFF
v_call: TRBV11-2; j_call: TRBJ2-5; d_call: TRBD2; cdr3_aa: CASSRPSSGETQYF
v_call: TRBV25-1; j_call: TRBJ2-7; d_call: TRBD2; cdr3_aa: CASSEWTSGRYEQYF
v_call: TRBV23-1; j_call: TRBJ2-5; d_call: NA; cdr3_aa: CASSQWARRAGTQYF
v_call: TRBV29-1; j_call: TRBJ2-1; d_call: NA; cdr3_aa: CSFFPGGTYNEQFF
v_call: TRBV19; j_call: TRBJ2-1; d_call: NA; cdr3_aa: CASRTTGYNEQFF
v_call: TRBV29-1; j_call: TRBJ1-4; d_call: NA; cdr3_aa: CSASLRAAWGEKLFF
v_call: TRBV4-1; j_call: TRBJ2-3; d_call: NA; cdr3_aa: CASSFGRARTDTQYF
v_call: TRBV10-1; j_call: TRBJ2-3; d_call: NA; cdr3_aa: CASGTGISTDTQYF
v_call: TRBV28; j_call: TRBJ1-5; d_call: NA; cdr3_aa: CASSPDRQDQPQHF
v_call: TRBV6-5; j_call: TRBJ2-7; d_call: TRBD2; cdr3_aa: CASSPPGLGREQYF
v_call: TRBV7-9; j_call: TRBJ2-1; d_call: NA; cdr3_aa: CASSLKSGAQGNEQFF
v_call: TRBV29-1; j_call: TRBJ1-4; d_call: NA; cdr3_aa: CSGGSTEKLFF
v_call: TRBV4-1; j_call: TRBJ2-1; d_call: TRBD1; cdr3_aa: CASSQAQGVNEQFF
v_call: TRBV10-3; j_call: TRBJ2-7; d_call: TRBD2; cdr3_aa: CAISDASGSYEQYF
v_call: TRBV29-1; j_call: TRBJ2-5; d_call: NA; cdr3_aa: CSLKDGGETQYF
v_call: TRBV29-1; j_call: TRBJ1-1; d_call: NA; cdr3_aa: CSVEDHAVVVAFF
v_call: TRBV29-1; j_call: TRBJ2-5; d_call: NA; cdr3_aa: CSVDGQGQETQYF
v_call: TRBV6-1; j_call: TRBJ2-7; d_call: NA; cdr3_aa: CASTPRGGSYEQYF
v_call: TRBV5-1; j_call: TRBJ1-2; d_call: TRBD1; cdr3_aa: CASSLEGGLNYGYTF
v_call: TRBV5-1; j_call: TRBJ2-3; d_call: TRBD1; cdr3_aa: CASSLDRGEDTQYF
v_call: TRBV25-1; j_call: TRBJ1-4; d_call: NA; cdr3_aa: CASSAGRREVNEKLFF
v_call: TRBV6-5; j_call: TRBJ1-4; d_call: NA; cdr3_aa: CASSYSFSEAEKLFF
v_call: TRBV5-1; j_call: TRBJ2-3; d_call: NA; cdr3_aa: CASSTRGVSTDTQYF
v_call: TRBV23-1; j_call: TRBJ2-7; d_call: NA; cdr3_aa: CASGLAHSYEQYF
v_call: TRBV6-5; j_call: TRBJ1-1; d_call: TRBD1; cdr3_aa: CASSEWGQGEAFF
v_call: TRBV19; j_call: TRBJ2-1; d_call: TRBD2; cdr3_aa: CASKSLAGSYNEQFF
v_call: TRBV30; j_call: TRBJ1-2; d_call: NA; cdr3_aa: CAWSVLGTGPLLGNGYTF
v_call: TRBV25-1; j_call: TRBJ2-7; d_call: TRBD2; cdr3_aa: CASSGRRAGTGEQYF
v_call: TRBV29-1; j_call: TRBJ2-7; d_call: TRBD1; cdr3_aa: CSVCDRERTEQYF
v_call: TRBV5-4; j_call: TRBJ2-7; d_call: NA; cdr3_aa: CASSSGVGVVAYEQYF
v_call: TRBV30; j_call: TRBJ1-3; d_call: NA; cdr3_aa: CAWSVRGGLNTIYF
v_call: TRBV6-5; j_call: TRBJ1-4; d_call: TRBD1; cdr3_aa: CASSSRGGMRMEKLFF
v_call: TRBV6-5; j_call: TRBJ2-3; d_call: NA; cdr3_aa: CASRTFLWDTQYF
v_call: TRBV2; j_call: TRBJ2-5; d_call: NA; cdr3_aa: CASKTDYRRETQYF
v_call: TRBV27; j_call: TRBJ2-1; d_call: TRBD1; cdr3_aa: CASARDRGDGEQFF
v_call: TRBV28; j_call: TRBJ2-7; d_call: NA; cdr3_aa: CASSLRDFRLEQYF
v_call: TRBV2; j_call: TRBJ1-4; d_call: TRBD1; cdr3_aa: CASTGGGEKLFF
v_call: TRBV30; j_call: TRBJ2-1; d_call: NA; cdr3_aa: CAWSVQSASEQFF
v_call: TRBV7-2; j_call: TRBJ2-7; d_call: TRBD2; cdr3_aa: CASSLDTTSGGYEQYF
v_call: TRBV29-1; j_call: TRBJ1-1; d_call: NA; cdr3_aa: CSAAGNTEAFF
v_call: TRBV30; j_call: TRBJ1-6; d_call: NA; cdr3_aa: CAEAVSGGSPLHF
v_call: TRBV29-1; j_call: TRBJ2-7; d_call: TRBD1; cdr3_aa: CSVRGSYEQYF
v_call: TRBV7-8; j_call: TRBJ1-2; d_call: NA; cdr3_aa: CASTHEGIYGYTF
v_call: TRBV4-1; j_call: TRBJ2-7; d_call: TRBD1; cdr3_aa: CASSQLRLGDRGSYEQYF
v_call: TRBV29-1; j_call: TRBJ1-1; d_call: TRBD1; cdr3_aa: CSVERDSSNTEAFF